The 9 T cell receptor beta chains reported below all come from one sample, sequenced in a study of cytomegalovirus exposure and HLA in healthy donors. The study ran its PCR with 60 Vbeta and 13 Jbeta primers. Clones were read by immunoSEQ multiplex PCR, and TCRdb kept only the in-frame ones, dropping some. Among roughly 200,000 clones listed, roughly nine tenths were seen once. Specimen: PBMCs. These receptors all come from a boy aged 2-15 years in good health and CMV-seronegative.

V is TRBV9 and J is TRBJ2-1, with TRBD1 as a possible D gene (5 bases). CDR3 size: 14 residues. V was shortened by 0 bases and J by 9 bases, with 13 bases between the two germline ends. In germline, CDR1 is SGDLS, CDR2 YYNGEE. CDR3 region: CASSVEGPVGEQFF. DNA of the CDR3: TGTGCCAGCAGCGTAGAGGGGCCGGTTGGTGAGCAGTTCTTC.

The rearrangement joins TRBV19 to TRBJ2-3; TRBD2 is a possible D gene (6 bases). The CDR3 extends over 14 amino acids. CDR1 is LNHDA, CDR2 SQIVND, per germline (reference sequence). Trimming left V 7 bases short and J 5 bases short, with 16 bases between. The CDR3 protein is CASTLGSVRDTQYF. The CDR3 region has the DNA TGTGCCAGTACCCTCGGGAGTGTCAGAGATACGCAGTATTTT.

The chain is built from TRBV7-9 and TRBJ1-4, with TRBD1 as a possible D gene (5 bases). This CDR3 has 16 amino acids. Germline loops: CDR1 SEHNR, CDR2 FQNEAQ (reference sequence). Trimming removed 2 bases from V and 3 bases from J, with 13 bases in between. The CDR3 loop is CASSLMGGVSNEKLFF. DNA of the CDR3: TGTGCCAGCAGCTTAATGGGGGGGGTGTCTAATGAAAAACTGTTTTTT.

The chain has TRBV4-1 and TRBJ2-1; tentative D call: TRBD2 (5 bases). Germline CDR1 reads MGHRA; CDR2 reads YSYEKL. Trimming took 3 bases from V and 15 from J, leaving 15 bases between them. CDR3 length: 12 residues. DNA of the CDR3: TGCGCCAGCAGCCAGGCCTCCAGGAGGCCGTTCTTC. Protein product: CASSQASRRPFF.

This clone showed up just a few times. The CDR3 DNA reads as TGTGCCAGCAGTCCAACCGGGAGCAATCAGCCCCAGCATTTT. Translated, it gives CASSPTGSNQPQHF. V and J are TRBV6-1 and TRBJ1-5; no definite D call. The V end was cut by 5 bases, the J end by 1 base, with 9 bases between. CDR1 MNHNS and CDR2 SASEGT come from the germline V gene. The CDR3 is 14 residues long.

The chain combines TRBV7-2 with TRBJ1-1, with D hard to call. The CDR3 consists of 15 residues. Trimming took 7 bases from V and 1 from J, leaving 16 bases between them. CDR1 is SGHTA, CDR2 FQGNSA, per germline. CDR3 nucleotides: TGTGCCAGCACCCCTCCCGGGTTACCGAACACTGAAGCTTTCTTT. Translated, it gives CASTPPGLPNTEAFF. Combining the CDR3 with reference TRBV7-2 and TRBJ1-1 gives the whole variable domain GAGVSQSPSNKVTEKGKDVELRCDPISGHTALYWYRQSLGQGLEFLIYFQGNSAPDKSGLPSDRFSAERTGGSVSTLTIQRTQQEDSAVYLCASTPPGLPNTEAFFGQGTRLTVV.

The chain links TRBV28 to TRBJ1-1; the D is unclear. V lost 5 bases to trimming and J lost 7 bases, with 5 bases between them. The CDR3 is 10 residues long. Germline V CDR1 and CDR2: MDHEN, SYDVKM. The DNA of the CDR3 is TGTGCCAGCAGTGCCGGTGAAGCTTTCTTT. Amino acid sequence: CASSAGEAFF.

V gene TRBV7-2 combines with J gene TRBJ1-1; 7 bases are shared with TRBD1. The germline V gene encodes CDR1 SGHTA and CDR2 FQGNSA. There are 14 residues in the CDR3. Losses at the gene ends were 3 bases for V and 4 bases for J; bases not matched to a gene: 5. The CDR3 DNA sequence: TGTGCCAGCAGCTTCAACAGGGGTGGCACTGAAGCTTTCTTT. It is translated as CASSFNRGGTEAFF.

The chain has TRBV5-4 and TRBJ1-1; D is unresolved. The ends were cut back, 0 bases at V and 1 base at J, with 4 bases in the middle. The germline V gene encodes CDR1 SGHNT and CDR2 YYREEE (reference sequence). CDR3 length: 13 amino acids. The CDR3 loop is CASSLGENTEAFF. In nucleotides, the CDR3 is TGTGCCAGCAGCTTGGGAGAGAACACTGAAGCTTTCTTT.